This T cell receptor beta chain was identified during a study of T-cell memory formation after mild COVID-19 (dated by TCRdb to the early 2020s). Regarding the complete study: TCR sequence clusters from the two donors were largely donor specific. Two young, previously healthy adult volunteers made up the cohort, one male and one female. In a couple of donors, T-cell clones that expanded and contracted after mild COVID-19 were followed by sequencing TCRalpha and TCRbeta repertoires longitudinally. Broader findings and caveats from the paper: Clones that contracted from day 15 to 85 showed balanced CD4/CD8 phenotypes, whereas a second wave of clones that expanded from day 15 to 37 leaned towards CD4+. The study covered only a couple of mild cases, and larger cohorts including severe cases with pre-infection samples were considered necessary. Whether the second-wave clones peaking on day 37 were SARS-CoV-2 specific was not confirmed. Some responding clones were detected in pre-infection memory, which suggested that pre-existing cross-reactive memory T cells had joined the SARS-CoV-2 response. Contracting CD4+ clones were found mainly in CM and EM memory subsets, while CD8+ clones were enriched in EMRA.

The CDR3 runs 17 residues from the cysteine to the valine. CDR3 DNA is the only sequence kept; it has 51 bases, read in frame from the first base. The germline V gene supplies CDR1 SGHRS and CDR2 YFSETQ. Trimming leaves V shorter by 4 bases and J shorter by 5 bases, with the junction holding 16 bases beyond the gene matches. Ficoll-Paque density gradient centrifugation was the method used to isolate PBMCs. The instrument given in TCRdb is Illumina NovaSeq 6000. cDNA libraries for TCRalpha and TCRbeta were prepared by 5'RACE using constant-segment primers, with sample barcodes and unique molecular identifiers added. RNA was extracted from every sample with Trizol reagent. The libraries were amplified in two PCR steps, and the second step added a second sample barcode and Illumina TruSeq adapters. Sequencing of the libraries was done on an Illumina NovaSeq, producing 2 x 150 bp paired-end reads. In the paper's pipeline: Demultiplexing of reads and collapsing into UMI-guided consensus sequences were performed with migec v1.2.7. With mixcr v2.1.11, UMI consensuses were aligned to TRA and TRB V and J templates and assembled into clonotypes. A clonotype was counted as expanded or contracted only if both edgeR and NoisET called the change significant, with noise models trained on biological replicates. For edgeR calls, a false discovery rate-adjusted p below 0.01 and a log2 fold-change threshold of 1 were applied. As an exploratory analysis of dynamics, max-normalized trajectories of the 1000 most abundant clonotypes were examined with PCA combined with hierarchical clustering. Separately sequenced CD4+ and CD8+ repertoires were used to assign the CD4 or CD8 phenotype of responding clones. TCRdb itself trimmed the public reads at Q25 with fastp, ran MiXCR and retained productive beta chains. Each entry merges the rows of one CDR3 protein and shows their most common DNA and genes. What appears here as the V and J calls and clone size reflects TCRdb's work, not the paper's. Recorded for this sample are about 210,000 distinct CDR3 sequences; over 9.5% of them occurred a single time. 2.5% to 3.5% of the sample lies in the top ten.

A note on this clonotype: Its antigen is unknown. Base qualities are missing; no much larger clone stands one base away.

The chain employs TRBV5-1 and TRBJ2-7; a stretch of 9 junction bases matches TRBD1. Sequencing was carried out using PBMCs or a T cell subset sorted from them (not recorded which). The TCR sequence derives from a man aged 18-30 years who had mild COVID-19 (a few samples of this study predate the infection). The sample titles of this study are shuffled in the database, so cell type and time point are left out; the donor was told from shared clones. DNA sequence: TGCGCCAGCAGCCGTACCGGGACAGGGATCCTAGGCGACGAGCAGTACGTC. Translated, this gives CASSRTGTGILGDEQYV.